Given below is one TCR beta chain in context. Its antigen is as yet unknown. The sample belongs to a study of cytomegalovirus exposure and HLA in healthy donors. With 60 Vbeta and 13 Jbeta primers, the PCR was carried out. Per the original methods: There were some 87 million unique TCR beta chains by a later count, and approximately 11 million of them were shared. TCRdb's copy holds only in-frame clones and misses some; the assay was immunoSEQ multiplex PCR. V and J calls plus clone size are reproduced from that table; the DNA served to infer D and trimming. The sample includes 95,000 to 150,000 clones, around 85% of them seen just once. Study results and limitations: Several of the most significant clusters were apparently associated with common viral pathogens in a later analysis. With high specificity and sensitivity, the classifier reportedly diagnosed cytomegalovirus status.

CDR3 length: 16 amino acids. Germline loops: CDR1 MNHEY, CDR2 SMNVEV (reference sequence). V shed 8 bases, J shed 1 base, and the junction held 8 bases outside the gene matches. The sequenced sample consisted of PBMCs. The V and J genes are TRBV27 and TRBJ2-3, with 11 bases fitting TRBD2. The TCR originated in a man aged 30-40 years in good health and CMV-seronegative. CDR3 protein: CASGKILAGGTDTQYF. In nucleotides, the CDR3 is TGTGCCAGCGGCAAGATACTAGCGGGGGGCACAGATACGCAGTATTTT.